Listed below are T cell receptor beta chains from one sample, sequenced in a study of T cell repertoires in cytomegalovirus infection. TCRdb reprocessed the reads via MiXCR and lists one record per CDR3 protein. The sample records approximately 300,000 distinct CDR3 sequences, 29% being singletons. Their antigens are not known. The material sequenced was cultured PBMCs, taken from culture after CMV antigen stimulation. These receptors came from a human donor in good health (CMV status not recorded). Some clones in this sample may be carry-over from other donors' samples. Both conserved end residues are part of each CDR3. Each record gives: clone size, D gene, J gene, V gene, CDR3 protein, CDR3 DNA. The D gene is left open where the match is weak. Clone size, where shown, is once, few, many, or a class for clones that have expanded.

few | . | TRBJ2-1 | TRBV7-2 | CASSLVLTSGREIPFF | TGTGCCAGCAGCTTAGTACTAACGTCGGGTCGAGAGATTCCGTTCTTC
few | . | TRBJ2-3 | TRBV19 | CASKALGSTDTQYF | TGTGCCAGTAAGGCGCTGGGTAGCACAGATACGCAGTATTTT
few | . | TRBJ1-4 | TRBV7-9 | CASSSGQYANEKLFF | TGTGCCAGCAGCTCCGGACAGTATGCTAATGAAAAACTGTTTTTT
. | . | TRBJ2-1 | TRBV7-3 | CASSPQGGHNEQFF | TGTGCCAGCAGCCCACAGGGGGGGCACAATGAGCAGTTCTTC
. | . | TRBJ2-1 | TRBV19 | CATQTLNEQFF | TGTGCCACCCAGACACTGAATGAGCAGTTCTTC
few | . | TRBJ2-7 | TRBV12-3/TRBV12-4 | CASSWGRSVGEQYF | TGTGCCAGCAGTTGGGGCAGGTCCGTGGGGGAGCAGTACTTC
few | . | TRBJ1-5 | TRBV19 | CASSGVLSNQPQHF | TGTGCCAGTAGTGGGGTTTTAAGCAATCAGCCCCAGCATTTT
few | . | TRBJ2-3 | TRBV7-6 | CASSPGRTTPQVKYF | TGTGCCAGCAGCCCGGGGCGAACCACCCCTCAAGTTAAGTATTTT
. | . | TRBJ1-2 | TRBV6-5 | CASSSLKDRELIYGYTF | TGTGCCAGCAGTTCCCTCAAGGACCGTGAGCTAATTTATGGCTACACCTTC
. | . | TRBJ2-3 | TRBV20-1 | CSAPLEPSTDTQYF | TGCAGTGCCCCACTCGAACCTAGCACAGATACGCAGTATTTT